This TCR beta chain comes out of a study of T cells in women clearing cervical HPV infection. Background on the study: Case blood drawn at lesion detection; control blood after infection cleared.

The V end lost 5 bases, the J end lost 7 bases, and 12 bases lay between the germline ends. The CDR3 is 13 amino acids. CDR1 SGHTA and CDR2 FQGTGA come from the germline V gene. Profiled with immunoSEQ multiplex PCR; TCRdb holds only in-frame clones, not every one. The sample has tens of thousands of clones. In the case of this clone: Antigen unknown. The sequenced fragment ends 3 residues before the CDR3 boundary, so the rest is inferred from the germline J gene.

Points from the study as a whole: Combining TCR richness with V gene abundances gave around 0.87 AUC.

Material: blood buffy coat. The chain employs TRBV7-3 and TRBJ2-1; D is unresolved. This receptor was identified in a woman aged 18 to 69 with a cervical HPV16 infection that either progressed to CIN3+ or cleared (not recorded which). The CDR3 region is CASSPQVVNEQFF. CDR3 bases read: TGTGCCAGCAGCCCCCAAGTAGTAAATGAG. Looking up the rest from reference TRBV7-3 and TRBJ2-1 gives the full variable domain: GAGVSQTPSNKVTEKGKYVELRCDPISGHTALYWYRQSLGQGPEFLIYFQGTGAADDSGLPNDRFFAVRPEGSVSTLKIQRTERGDSAVYLCASSPQVVNEQFFGPGTRLTVL.